This T cell receptor beta chain was sequenced during a study of blood T cell repertoires in COVID-19. At the level of the study: Researchers got acute and convalescent COVID-19 samples from the United States, Italy and Spain.

Trimming cost V 2 bases and J 5 bases, with 10 bases left between them. In germline, CDR1 is MDHEN, CDR2 SYDVKM. The CDR3 is 13 residues long. In this sample, this clone turned up a few times. Produced via immunoSEQ multiplex PCR; TCRdb's table is partial and in-frame only. The sample lists more than 100,000 clones, over 65% seen once, with 0.75% to 0.9% in the top ten. The chain uses TRBV28 and TRBJ2-7, with TRBD1 as a possible D gene (6 bases). What was sequenced was peripheral blood. This receptor was identified in a human donor with acute or convalescent COVID-19. The donor label of this sample is uncertain. CDR3 in DNA: TGTGCCAGCAGTTTAATTACAGGGAACGAGCAGTACGTC. It is translated as CASSLITGNEQYV.